This T cell receptor beta chain was identified during a study of T cell responses to AZD1222 COVID-19 vaccine. General study findings and limits: No repertoire was sampled before or during the peak T cell response, only after it. Most donors were white British, females outnumbered males, and clonal diversity was possibly underestimated.

Second-dose recipients at about 4 or about 12 weeks were treated as one pooled group. The CDR3 has 16 residues. Germline assignment: CDR1 LGHDT and CDR2 YNNKEL (reference sequence). V gave up 3 bases and J gave up 1 base; unmatched junction bases: 8. To note about this clone: What it binds is not known.

Only in-frame clones appear in the TCRdb table, and some are missing; sequencing was by immunoSEQ multiplex PCR. Of around 120,000 clones in the sample, around 90% were seen once. This sequence joins TRBV3-1 (or the pseudogene TRBV3-2) and TRBJ2-7; 8 bases align to TRBD1. The specimen comprised peripheral blood, sampled 28 days after the second AZD1222 dose. The TCR sequence derives from an adult who received the AZD1222 COVID-19 vaccine. The CDR3 is CASSHTGGRRSYEQYF. CDR3 bases: TGTGCCAGCAGCCACACAGGGGGACGTAGATCCTACGAGCAGTACTTC.